The following is a T cell receptor beta chain sequence with its context. The target antigen is unknown. The sample originates from a study of T cell responses to AZD1222 COVID-19 vaccine. The study, taken as a whole, reports: Compared with day 0, the breadth and depth of the Spike-specific TCR repertoire rose significantly after two doses of AZD1222.

The CDR3 has 17 residues. Germline assignment: CDR1 LGHNA and CDR2 YNFKEQ. Trimming left V 1 base short and J 5 bases short, with 19 bases between. Profiling relied on immunoSEQ multiplex PCR, and the TCRdb table lists in-frame clones only, not all of them. The table shows 180,000 or so clones, with 92% occurring only once. The input for sequencing was peripheral blood, taken 28 days after the second AZD1222 dose. This receptor was taken from an adult who received the AZD1222 COVID-19 vaccine. This chain uses TRBV4-2 with TRBJ2-3, with D possibly TRBD2 on 6 matching bases. The CDR3 DNA reads as TGTGCCAGCAGCCAAGTTAGAGGCGGGACCGAGGTAGATACGCAGTATTTT. Translated: CASSQVRGGTEVDTQYF.